This TCR beta chain was observed in a study of blood T cell repertoires in COVID-19. Study in general: Samples taken during acute and convalescent COVID-19 were collected in the United States, Italy and Spain. In each case, the material was cDNA or gDNA derived from T cells, B-cell-depleted T cells, or PBMCs.

Participant ages covered roughly 18 to 89 years across 25 or so US areas. TCRdb's table, derived via immunoSEQ multiplex PCR, lists solely in-frame clones and lacks some. The sample has some 490,000 clones, about 88% seen once. Sequenced sample: PBMCs or T cells enriched from blood (not recorded which). This sequence originates from a woman in her sixties who had recovered from COVID-19.

The CDR3 DNA is TGTGCCAGCAGTTCTGCGCACACCGGGGAGCTGTTTTTT. Its translation is CASSSAHTGELFF. The chain joins TRBV28 to TRBJ2-2; D ambiguous. The V and J ends lost 4 bases and 3 bases respectively, with 6 bases between them. This CDR3 region has 13 residues. CDR1 is MDHEN, CDR2 SYDVKM, per germline. Supplemented by reference TRBV28 and TRBJ2-2, the full variable domain reads DVKVTQSSRYLVKRTGEKVFLECVQDMDHENMFWYRQDPGLGLRLIYFSYDVKMKEKGDIPEGYSVSREKKERFSLILESASTNQTSMYLCASSSAHTGELFFGEGSRLTVL.